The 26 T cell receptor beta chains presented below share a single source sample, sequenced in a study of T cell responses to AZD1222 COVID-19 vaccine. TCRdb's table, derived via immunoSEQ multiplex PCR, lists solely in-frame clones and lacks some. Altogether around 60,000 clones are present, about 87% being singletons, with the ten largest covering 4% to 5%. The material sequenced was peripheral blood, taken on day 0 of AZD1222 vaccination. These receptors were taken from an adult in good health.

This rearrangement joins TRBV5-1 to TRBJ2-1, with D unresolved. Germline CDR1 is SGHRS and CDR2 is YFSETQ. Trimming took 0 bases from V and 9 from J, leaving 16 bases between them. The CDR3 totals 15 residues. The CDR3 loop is CASSLESARAGEQFF. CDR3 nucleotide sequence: TGCGCCAGCAGCTTGGAAAGCGCGCGTGCAGGTGAGCAGTTCTTC.

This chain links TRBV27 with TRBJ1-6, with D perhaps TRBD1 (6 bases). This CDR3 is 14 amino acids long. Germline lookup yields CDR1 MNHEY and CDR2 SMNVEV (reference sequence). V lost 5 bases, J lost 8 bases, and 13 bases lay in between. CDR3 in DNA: TGTGCCAGCAGTACCAGGGGTTTTGATTCACCCCTCCACTTT. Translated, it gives CASSTRGFDSPLHF.

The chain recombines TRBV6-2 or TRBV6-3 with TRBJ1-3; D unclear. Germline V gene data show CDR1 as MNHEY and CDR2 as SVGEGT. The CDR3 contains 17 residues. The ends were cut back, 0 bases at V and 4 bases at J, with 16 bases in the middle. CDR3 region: CASSYSTSGLWGNTIYF. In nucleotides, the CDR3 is TGTGCCAGCAGTTACTCGACCAGCGGTTTATGGGGAAACACCATATATTTT.

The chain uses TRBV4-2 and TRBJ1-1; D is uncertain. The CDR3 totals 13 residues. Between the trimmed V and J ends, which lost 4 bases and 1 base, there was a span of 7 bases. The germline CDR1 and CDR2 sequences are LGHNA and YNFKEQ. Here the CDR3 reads CASSREGNTEAFF. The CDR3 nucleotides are TGTGCCAGCAGCCGGGAAGGGAACACTGAAGCTTTCTTT.

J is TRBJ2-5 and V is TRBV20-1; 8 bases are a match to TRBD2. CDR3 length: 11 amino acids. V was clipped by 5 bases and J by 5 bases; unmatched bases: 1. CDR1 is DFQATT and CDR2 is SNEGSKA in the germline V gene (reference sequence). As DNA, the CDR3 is TGCAGTGCTCCGGGGGGGGAGACCCAGTACTTC. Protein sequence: CSAPGGETQYF.

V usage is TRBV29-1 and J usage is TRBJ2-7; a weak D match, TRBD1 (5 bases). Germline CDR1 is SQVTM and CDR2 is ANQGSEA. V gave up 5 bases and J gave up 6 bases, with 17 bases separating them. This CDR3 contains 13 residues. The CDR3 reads CSVSFGRVLEQYF. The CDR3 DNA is TGCAGCGTTTCCTTCGGCAGGGTCCTCGAGCAGTACTTC.

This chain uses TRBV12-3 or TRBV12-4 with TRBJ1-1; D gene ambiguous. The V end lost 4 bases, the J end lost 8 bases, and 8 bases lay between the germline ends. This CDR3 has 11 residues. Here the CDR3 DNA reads TGTGCCAGCAGTTCCCGGGCAGAAGCTTTCTTT. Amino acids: CASSSRAEAFF.

Written as DNA, the CDR3 is TGTGCCAGCTCACCAATACTGGGGCGTCACAATGAGCAGTTCTTC. Amino acids: CASSPILGRHNEQFF. V gene TRBV18 combines with J gene TRBJ2-1; TRBD1 is a possible D gene (5 bases). Per germline, CDR1 KGHSH and CDR2 LQKENI. The germline V and J ends were trimmed by 2 bases and 5 bases, with 13 bases remaining between them. The CDR3 sequence is 15 residues long.

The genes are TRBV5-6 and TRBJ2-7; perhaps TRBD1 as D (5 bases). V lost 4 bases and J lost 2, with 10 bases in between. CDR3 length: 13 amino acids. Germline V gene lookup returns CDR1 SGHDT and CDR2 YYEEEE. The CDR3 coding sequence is TGTGCCAGCAGCCAACAGGTGACCTACGAGCAGTACTTC. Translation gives CASSQQVTYEQYF.

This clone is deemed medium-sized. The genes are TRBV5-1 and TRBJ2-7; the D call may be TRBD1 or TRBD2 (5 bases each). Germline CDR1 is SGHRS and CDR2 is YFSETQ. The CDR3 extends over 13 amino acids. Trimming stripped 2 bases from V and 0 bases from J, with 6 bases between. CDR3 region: CASSFGGSYEQYF. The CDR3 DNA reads TGCGCCAGCAGCTTTGGGGGCTCCTACGAGCAGTACTTC.

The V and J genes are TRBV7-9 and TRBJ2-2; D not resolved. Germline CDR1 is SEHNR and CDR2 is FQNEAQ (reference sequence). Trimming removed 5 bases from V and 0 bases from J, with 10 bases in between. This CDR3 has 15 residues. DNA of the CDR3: TGTGCCAGCAGCCTACTCACCGCGAACACCGGGGAGCTGTTTTTT. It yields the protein CASSLLTANTGELFF.

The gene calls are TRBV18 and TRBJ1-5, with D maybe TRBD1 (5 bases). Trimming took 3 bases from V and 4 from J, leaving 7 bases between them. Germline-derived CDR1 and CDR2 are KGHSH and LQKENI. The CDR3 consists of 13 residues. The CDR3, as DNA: TGTGCCAGCTCACCCGGGGGTAATCAGCCCCAGCATTTT. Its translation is CASSPGGNQPQHF.

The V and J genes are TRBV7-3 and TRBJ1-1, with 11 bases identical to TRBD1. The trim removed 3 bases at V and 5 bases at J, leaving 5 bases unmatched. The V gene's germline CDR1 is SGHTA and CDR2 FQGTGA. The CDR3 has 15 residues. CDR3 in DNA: TGTGCCAGCAGCTTGGGGACAGGGGGATTTACTGAAGCTTTCTTT. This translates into CASSLGTGGFTEAFF.

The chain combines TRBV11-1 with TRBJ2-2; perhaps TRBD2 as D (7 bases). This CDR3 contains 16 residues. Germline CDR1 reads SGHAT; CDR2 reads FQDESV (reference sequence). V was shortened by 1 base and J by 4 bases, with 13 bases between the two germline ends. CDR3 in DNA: TGTGCCAGCAGCTTAGTCGGGGGGCCAGGCACCGGGGAGCTGTTTTTT. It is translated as CASSLVGGPGTGELFF.

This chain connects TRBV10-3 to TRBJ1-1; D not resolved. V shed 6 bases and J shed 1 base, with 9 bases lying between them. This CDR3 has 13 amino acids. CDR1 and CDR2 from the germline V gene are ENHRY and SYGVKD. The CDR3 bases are TGTGCCATCAGAACTCAGCCGAACACTGAAGCTTTCTTT. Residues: CAIRTQPNTEAFF.

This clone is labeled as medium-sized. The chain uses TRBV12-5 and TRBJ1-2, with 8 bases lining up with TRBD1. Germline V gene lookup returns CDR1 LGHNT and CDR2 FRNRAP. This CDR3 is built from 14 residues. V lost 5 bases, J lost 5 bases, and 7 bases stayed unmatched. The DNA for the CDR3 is TGTGCTAGTGGTCTACCGGGACAGGTATATGGCTACACCTTC. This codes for CASGLPGQVYGYTF.

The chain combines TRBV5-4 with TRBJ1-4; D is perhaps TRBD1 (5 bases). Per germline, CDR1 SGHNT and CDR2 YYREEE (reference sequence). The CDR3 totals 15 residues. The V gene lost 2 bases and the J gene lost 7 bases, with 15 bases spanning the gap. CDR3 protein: CASSFSGRRAEKLFF. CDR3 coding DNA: TGTGCCAGCAGCTTCTCGGGTCGCAGGGCTGAAAAACTGTTTTTT.

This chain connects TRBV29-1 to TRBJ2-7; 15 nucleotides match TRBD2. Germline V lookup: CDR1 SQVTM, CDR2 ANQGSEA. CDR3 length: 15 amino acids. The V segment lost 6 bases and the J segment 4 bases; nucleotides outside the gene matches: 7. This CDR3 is CSVTPGTSGGYEQYF. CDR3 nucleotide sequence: TGCAGCGTAACCCCTGGGACTAGCGGGGGGTACGAGCAGTACTTC.

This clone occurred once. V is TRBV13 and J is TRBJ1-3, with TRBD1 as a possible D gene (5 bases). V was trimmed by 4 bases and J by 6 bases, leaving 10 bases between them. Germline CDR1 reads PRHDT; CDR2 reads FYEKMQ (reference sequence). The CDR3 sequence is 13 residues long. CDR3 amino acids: CASSSRQLNTIYF. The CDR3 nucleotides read TGTGCCAGCAGCTCAAGACAGTTAAACACCATATATTTT.

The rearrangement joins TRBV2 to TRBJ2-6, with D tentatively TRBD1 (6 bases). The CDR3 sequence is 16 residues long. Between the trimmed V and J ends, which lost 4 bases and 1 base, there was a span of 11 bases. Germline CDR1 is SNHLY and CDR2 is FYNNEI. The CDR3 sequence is CASSGTVHSGANVLTF. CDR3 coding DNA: TGTGCCAGCAGTGGGACAGTACATTCTGGGGCCAACGTCCTGACTTTC.

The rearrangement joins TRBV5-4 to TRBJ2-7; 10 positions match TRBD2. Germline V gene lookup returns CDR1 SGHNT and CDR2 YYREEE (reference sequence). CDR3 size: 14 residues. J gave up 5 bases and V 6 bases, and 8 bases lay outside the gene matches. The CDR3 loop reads CASNPQRGGDEQYF. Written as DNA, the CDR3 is TGTGCCAGCAACCCTCAGCGGGGGGGCGACGAGCAGTACTTC. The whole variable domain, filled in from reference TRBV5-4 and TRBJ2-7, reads ETGVTQSPTHLIKTRGQQVTLRCSSQSGHNTVSWYQQALGQGPQFIFQYYREEENGRGNFPPRFSGLQFPNYSSELNVNALELDDSALYLCASNPQRGGDEQYFGPGTRLTVT.

For the CDR3, the DNA is TGTGCCAGCAGTTTAGTGAGACAGTATGGCTACACCTTC. Protein: CASSLVRQYGYTF. The J gene is TRBJ1-2, the V gene TRBV12-3 or TRBV12-4, with a tentative D call TRBD1 (5 bases). The germline V and J ends were trimmed by 1 base and 5 bases, with 8 bases remaining between them. CDR3 length: 13 residues.

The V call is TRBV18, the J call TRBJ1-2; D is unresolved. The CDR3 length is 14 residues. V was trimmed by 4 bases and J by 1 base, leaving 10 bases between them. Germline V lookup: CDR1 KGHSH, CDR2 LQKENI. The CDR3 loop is CASSLATINYGYTF. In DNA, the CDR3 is TGTGCCAGCTCACTCGCAACCATTAACTATGGCTACACCTTC.

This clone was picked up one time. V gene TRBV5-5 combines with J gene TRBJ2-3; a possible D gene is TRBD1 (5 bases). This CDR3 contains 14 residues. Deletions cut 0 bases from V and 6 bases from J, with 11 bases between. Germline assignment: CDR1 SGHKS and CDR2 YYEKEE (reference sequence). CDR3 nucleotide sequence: TGTGCCAGCAGCTTGGGACAGATATCCGATACGCAGTATTTT. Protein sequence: CASSLGQISDTQYF.

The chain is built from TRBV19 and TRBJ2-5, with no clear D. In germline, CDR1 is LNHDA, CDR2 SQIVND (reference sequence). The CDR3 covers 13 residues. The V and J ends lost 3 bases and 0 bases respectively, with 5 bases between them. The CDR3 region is CASSIVYQETQYF. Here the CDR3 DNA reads TGTGCCAGTAGTATTGTGTACCAAGAGACCCAGTACTTC. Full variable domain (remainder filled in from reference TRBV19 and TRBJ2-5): DGGITQSPKYLFRKEGQNVTLSCEQNLNHDAMYWYRQDPGQGLRLIYYSQIVNDFQKGDIAEGYSVSREKKESFPLTVTSAQKNPTAFYLCASSIVYQETQYFGPGTRLLVL.

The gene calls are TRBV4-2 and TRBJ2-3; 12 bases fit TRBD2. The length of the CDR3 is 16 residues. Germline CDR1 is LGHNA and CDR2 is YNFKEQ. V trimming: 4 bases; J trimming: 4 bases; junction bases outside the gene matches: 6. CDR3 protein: CASSPLAGGRADTQYF. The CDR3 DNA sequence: TGTGCCAGCAGCCCTCTAGCGGGGGGGAGGGCAGATACGCAGTATTTT.